This TCR beta chain was captured by sequencing in a study of shared clonotypes between healthy human individuals. Generated by immunoSEQ multiplex PCR, the TCRdb table keeps only in-frame clones and is missing some. The sample lists some 2,500,000 clones, about nine tenths occurring once. The germline gives CDR1 GTSNPN, CDR2 SVGIG (reference sequence). The CDR3 has 12 amino acids. The ends were cut back, 2 bases at V and 6 bases at J, with 9 bases in the middle. In this sample, this clone turned up once. Sequences were obtained from naive CD4+ T cells from PBMCs. Subset meaning: CD45RA+ positively selected. This TCR was sampled from a man between 18 and 35 years old in good health. Some clones in this sample may be carry-over from other donors' samples. The V call is TRBV30, the J call TRBJ2-3; D call uncertain. CDR3 nucleotides: TGTGCCTGGAGTTCCCCGTTGGATACGCAGTATTTT. It yields the protein CAWSSPLDTQYF.